These 9 T cell receptor beta chains were sequenced from one sample in a study of cytomegalovirus exposure and HLA in healthy donors. The table came from immunoSEQ multiplex PCR; TCRdb's copy has only in-frame clones and leaves some out. The table has about 50,000 clones, 88% seen once. Specimen: PBMCs. Receptor source: a woman in her 30s in good health and CMV-seronegative.

The rearrangement uses TRBV10-3 and TRBJ2-5; D might be TRBD2 (5 bases). The length of the CDR3 is 16 residues. Germline CDR1 reads ENHRY; CDR2 reads SYGVKD. With 4 bases removed from V and 4 bases from J, the gap between germline ends came to 19 bases. This chain's CDR3 is CAISGTEADDRETQYF. CDR3 nucleotides: TGTGCCATCAGTGGTACAGAAGCGGACGACCGAGAGACCCAGTACTTC.

The V gene is TRBV9, the J gene TRBJ1-1, with 9 positions matching TRBD1. Germline assignment: CDR1 SGDLS and CDR2 YYNGEE. V gave up 0 bases and J gave up 1 base; unmatched junction bases: 4. This CDR3 spans 16 amino acids. This chain's CDR3 is CASSVAGQGRNTEAFF. CDR3 nucleotide sequence: TGTGCCAGCAGCGTAGCCGGACAGGGGCGGAACACTGAAGCTTTCTTT. Based on the CDR3 plus reference TRBV9 and TRBJ1-1, the full variable domain is DSGVTQTPKHLITATGQRVTLRCSPRSGDLSVYWYQQSLDQGLQFLIQYYNGEERAKGNILERFSAQQFPDLHSELNLSSLELGDSALYFCASSVAGQGRNTEAFFGQGTRLTVV.

The chain links TRBV28 to TRBJ2-1, with a tentative D call TRBD1 (5 bases). The CDR3 contains 15 residues. V was clipped by 4 bases and J by 2 bases, with 12 bases between them. Per germline, CDR1 MDHEN and CDR2 SYDVKM. The CDR3 bases are TGTGCCAGCAGTTATAGGGGCAGGGCCTACAATGAGCAGTTCTTC. Its protein product is CASSYRGRAYNEQFF. Complete variable domain (other parts from reference TRBV28 and TRBJ2-1): DVKVTQSSRYLVKRTGEKVFLECVQDMDHENMFWYRQDPGLGLRLIYFSYDVKMKEKGDIPEGYSVSREKKERFSLILESASTNQTSMYLCASSYRGRAYNEQFFGPGTRLTVL.

The chain carries TRBV7-8 and TRBJ1-5; unclear D gene. Germline values: CDR1 SGHVS, CDR2 FQNEAQ. The CDR3 extends over 13 amino acids. The ends were cut back, 0 bases at V and 7 bases at J, with 7 bases in the middle. CDR3 coding DNA: TGTGCCAGCAGCTTAGCGGGCCTCCAGCCCCAGCATTTT. It specifies CASSLAGLQPQHF.

The chain couples TRBV5-6 to TRBJ2-7, with 12 bases fitting TRBD2. Germline V lookup: CDR1 SGHDT, CDR2 YYEEEE. With V trimmed by 0 bases and J by 2 bases, 12 bases remained unmatched. This CDR3 contains 19 residues. CDR3 sequence: CASSLGWTSGTDPPYEQYF. The DNA for the CDR3 is TGTGCCAGCAGCTTGGGGTGGACTAGCGGGACCGATCCACCCTACGAGCAGTACTTC.

The rearrangement links TRBV28 to TRBJ1-2, with a tentative D call TRBD1 (5 bases). V lost 7 bases, J lost 6 bases, and 21 bases lay in between. The germline V gene has CDR1 MDHEN and CDR2 SYDVKM. This CDR3 comprises 15 residues. CDR3 residues: CASIGRVRGGDGYTF. The CDR3 DNA reads as TGTGCCAGCATCGGGCGTGTGAGGGGAGGGGATGGCTACACCTTC.

The V call is TRBV2, the J call TRBJ2-1; D may be TRBD2 (6 bases). Germline V gene data show CDR1 as SNHLY and CDR2 as FYNNEI. This CDR3 region has 18 residues. The V gene lost 4 bases and the J gene lost 2 bases, with 21 bases spanning the gap. The CDR3 region has the DNA TGTGCCAGCAGTGGGACTATCGGACGACCGGGAACCTACAATGAGCAGTTCTTC. This sequence encodes CASSGTIGRPGTYNEQFF.

This clone came up once. The J gene is TRBJ2-3, the V gene TRBV7-2; 10 bases line up with TRBD2. J gave up 4 bases and V 7 bases, and 11 bases lay outside the gene matches. Germline loops: CDR1 SGHTA, CDR2 FQGNSA. This CDR3 has 16 amino acids. The CDR3 reads CASKAGGPGVADTQYF. The CDR3 bases are TGTGCCAGCAAAGCGGGAGGGCCCGGAGTGGCAGATACGCAGTATTTT.

V usage is TRBV13 and J usage is TRBJ2-5, with TRBD1 matching over 7 bases. J lost 1 base, V lost 5 bases, and 4 bases had no gene match. Germline lookup yields CDR1 PRHDT and CDR2 FYEKMQ (reference sequence). CDR3 length: 14 amino acids. In nucleotides, the CDR3 is TGTGCCAGCAGCCAACAGGGGAGCCAAGAGACCCAGTACTTC. This gives the protein CASSQQGSQETQYF.